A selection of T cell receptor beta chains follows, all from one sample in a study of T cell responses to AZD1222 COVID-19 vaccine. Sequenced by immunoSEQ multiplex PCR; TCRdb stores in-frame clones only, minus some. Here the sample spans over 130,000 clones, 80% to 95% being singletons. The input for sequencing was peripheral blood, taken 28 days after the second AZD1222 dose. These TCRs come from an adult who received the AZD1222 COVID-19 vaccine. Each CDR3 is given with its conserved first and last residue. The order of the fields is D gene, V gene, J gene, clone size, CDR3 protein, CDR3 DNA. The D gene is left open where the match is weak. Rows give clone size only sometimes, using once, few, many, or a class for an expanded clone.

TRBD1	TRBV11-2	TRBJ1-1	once	CASSFTDSGTVAFF	TGTGCCAGCAGCTTTACTGACTCCGGGACAGTGGCTTTCTTT
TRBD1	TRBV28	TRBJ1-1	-	CASSRIQGRAFF	TGTGCCAGCAGCCGAATACAGGGGCGTGCTTTCTTT
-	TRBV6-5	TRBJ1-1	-	CASSNRDKGNTEAFF	TGTGCCAGCAGTAACCGGGACAAGGGGAACACTGAAGCTTTCTTT
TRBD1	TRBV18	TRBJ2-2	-	CASSPDRGLYGELFF	TGTGCCAGCTCACCAGACAGGGGGCTTTACGGGGAGCTGTTTTTT
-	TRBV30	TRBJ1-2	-	CAWRGSGYGYTF	TGTGCCTGGAGGGGAAGCGGCTATGGCTACACCTTC
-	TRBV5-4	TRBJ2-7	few	CASSVIPPRGDSYEQYF	TGTGCCAGCAGCGTCATACCCCCTCGAGGGGACTCCTACGAGCAGTACTTC
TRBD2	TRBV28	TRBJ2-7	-	CASSRPVAGVSGEQYF	TGTGCCAGCAGTCGCCCCGTAGCGGGAGTTTCGGGCGAGCAGTACTTC
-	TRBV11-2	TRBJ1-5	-	CASSLVASRPQHF	TGTGCCAGCAGCTTAGTGGCCTCGCGGCCCCAGCATTTT
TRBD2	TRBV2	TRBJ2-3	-	CASSRGSGTDTQYF	TGTGCCAGCAGTCGCGGGAGCGGCACAGATACGCAGTATTTT
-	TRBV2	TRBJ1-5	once	CASSEGNQPQHF	TGTGCCAGCAGTGAAGGCAATCAGCCCCAGCATTTT
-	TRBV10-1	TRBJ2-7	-	CASSESRAVGEQYF	TGCGCCAGCAGTGAAAGCAGGGCCGTCGGAGAGCAGTACTTC
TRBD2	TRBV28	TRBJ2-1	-	CASSSSGSTYNEQFF	TGTGCCAGCAGTTCCAGCGGGAGTACTTACAATGAGCAGTTCTTC
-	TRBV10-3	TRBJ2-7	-	CAIAVLSYEQYF	TGTGCCATCGCCGTCTTGTCCTACGAGCAGTACTTC
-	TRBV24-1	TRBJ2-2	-	CATSDLTGRGPTGELFF	TGTGCCACCAGTGATTTGACCGGGAGAGGGCCGACCGGGGAGCTGTTTTTT
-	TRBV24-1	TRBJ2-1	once	CATSDLPSNEQFF	TGTGCCACCAGTGATTTGCCCTCCAATGAGCAGTTCTTC
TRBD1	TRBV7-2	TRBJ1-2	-	CASSPNVGQGLSRYTF	TGTGCCAGCAGCCCTAACGTAGGACAGGGGCTTTCTCGCTACACCTTC
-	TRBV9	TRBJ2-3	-	CASSFSVADTQYF	TGTGCCAGCAGCTTCTCAGTCGCAGATACGCAGTATTTT
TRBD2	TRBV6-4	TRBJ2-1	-	CASTTRTSGAYNEQFF	TGTGCCAGCACCACTAGGACTAGCGGAGCCTACAATGAGCAGTTCTTC
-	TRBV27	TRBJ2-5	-	CASSLGPGGETQYF	TGTGCCAGCAGTTTGGGTCCTGGGGGGGAGACCCAGTACTTC
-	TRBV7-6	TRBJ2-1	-	CASSLSPQVRATGSSYNEQFF	TGTGCCAGCAGCTTGAGCCCCCAGGTGCGGGCAACGGGTAGCTCCTACAATGAGCAGTTCTTC
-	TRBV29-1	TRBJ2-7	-	CSVEVRNRYEQYF	TGCAGCGTTGAGGTCAGGAACCGATACGAGCAGTACTTC
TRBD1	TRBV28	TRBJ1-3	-	CASSTPGGEGSGNTIYF	TGTGCCAGCAGTACCCCAGGGGGCGAGGGCTCTGGAAACACCATATATTTT
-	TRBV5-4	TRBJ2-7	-	CASSFETAGPQYF	TGTGCCAGCAGCTTCGAGACTGCGGGACCACAGTACTTC
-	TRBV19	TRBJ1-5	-	CASSIVAQINQPQHF	TGTGCCAGTAGTATAGTAGCGCAGATAAATCAGCCCCAGCATTTT
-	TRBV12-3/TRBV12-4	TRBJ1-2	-	CASSLTGIDGYTF	TGTGCCAGCAGTTTAACTGGAATCGATGGCTACACCTTC
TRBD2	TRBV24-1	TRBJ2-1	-	CATSEMTSGKNEQFF	TGTGCCACCAGTGAGATGACTAGCGGGAAAAATGAGCAGTTCTTC
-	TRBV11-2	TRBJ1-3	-	CASSRVPRSGNTIYF	TGTGCCAGCAGCAGGGTTCCACGCTCTGGAAACACCATATATTTT
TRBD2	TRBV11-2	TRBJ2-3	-	CASSLSGSSTDTQYF	TGTGCCAGCAGCTTAAGCGGGAGTTCCACGGATACGCAGTATTTT
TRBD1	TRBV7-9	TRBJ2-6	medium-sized	CASSLAKGAGANVLTF	TGTGCCAGCAGCTTAGCAAAGGGGGCCGGGGCCAACGTCCTGACTTTC
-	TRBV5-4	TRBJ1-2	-	CASSLADYGYTF	TGTGCCAGCAGCTTGGCGGACTATGGCTACACCTTC
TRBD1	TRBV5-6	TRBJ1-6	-	CASSYGTGSSLSYNSPLHF	TGTGCCAGCAGCTACGGGACAGGGAGTAGTTTATCCTATAATTCACCCCTCCACTTT
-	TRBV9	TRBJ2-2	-	CASSERQAAGGELFF	TGTGCCAGCAGCGAGCGACAAGCCGCGGGCGGGGAGCTGTTTTTT
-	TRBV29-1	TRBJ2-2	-	CSVLFGTLNTGELFF	TGCAGCGTCCTTTTCGGGACTCTGAACACCGGGGAGCTGTTTTTT
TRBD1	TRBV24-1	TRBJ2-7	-	CATSDHKTDRGSYEQYF	TGTGCCACCAGTGACCACAAAACGGACAGGGGTTCCTACGAGCAGTACTTC
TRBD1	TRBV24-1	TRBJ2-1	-	CATSDLGQGTNEQFF	TGTGCCACCAGTGATCTAGGACAGGGGACGAATGAGCAGTTCTTC
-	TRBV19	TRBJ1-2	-	CASSIDVGDGYTF	TGTGCCAGTAGTATAGATGTCGGGGATGGCTACACCTTC
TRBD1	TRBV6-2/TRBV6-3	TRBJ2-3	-	CASSYSTVITRDSLDTQYF	TGTGCCAGCAGTTACTCGACGGTCATAACCCGGGACAGTTTAGATACGCAGTATTTT
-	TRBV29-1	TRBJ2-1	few	CSVGPPENGEQFF	TGCAGCGTTGGACCCCCGGAGAATGGGGAGCAGTTCTTC
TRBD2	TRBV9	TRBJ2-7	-	CASSAGTSGGYEQYF	TGTGCCAGCAGCGCCGGGACTAGCGGGGGCTACGAGCAGTACTTC
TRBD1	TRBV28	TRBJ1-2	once	CASSADRAYGYTF	TGTGCCAGCAGTGCGGACAGGGCCTATGGCTACACCTTC
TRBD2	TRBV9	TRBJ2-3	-	CASSASSGSTDTQYF	TGTGCCAGCAGCGCCTCTAGCGGGAGTACAGATACGCAGTATTTT
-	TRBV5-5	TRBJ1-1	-	CASSLLATNTEAFF	TGTGCCAGCAGCTTGCTGGCCACGAACACTGAAGCTTTCTTT
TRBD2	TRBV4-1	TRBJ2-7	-	CASSHADFIGGSNYEQYF	TGCGCCAGCAGCCATGCGGACTTTATCGGCGGGAGCAACTACGAGCAGTACTTC
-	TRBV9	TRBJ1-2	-	CASSVNRANYGYTF	TGTGCCAGCAGCGTAAATAGGGCTAACTATGGCTACACCTTC
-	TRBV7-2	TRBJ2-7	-	CASSLYGVYEQYF	TGTGCCAGCAGCTTATACGGGGTTTACGAGCAGTACTTC
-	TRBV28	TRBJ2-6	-	CASSLSPTGRLSGANVLTF	TGTGCCAGCAGTTTGTCTCCAACGGGACGGCTCTCTGGGGCCAACGTCCTGACTTTC
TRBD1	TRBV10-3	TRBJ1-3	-	CAIRQGAGNTIYF	TGTGCCATCCGACAGGGGGCTGGAAACACCATATATTTT
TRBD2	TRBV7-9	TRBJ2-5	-	CASSPGLAEVQETQYF	TGTGCCAGCAGTCCAGGACTAGCGGAAGTTCAAGAGACCCAGTACTTC
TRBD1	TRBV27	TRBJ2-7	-	CASSSPGQFPYEQYF	TGTGCCAGCAGTTCCCCGGGACAGTTCCCCTACGAGCAGTACTTC
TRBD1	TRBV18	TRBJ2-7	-	CASSPRDRTSYEQYF	TGTGCCAGCTCACCAAGGGACAGGACGTCCTACGAGCAGTACTTC
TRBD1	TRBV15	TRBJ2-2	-	CATTPGGVYTGELFF	TGTGCCACCACTCCAGGGGGCGTGTACACCGGGGAGCTGTTTTTT
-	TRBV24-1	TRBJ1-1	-	CATSEGTTEAFF	TGTGCCACCAGTGAAGGTACCACTGAAGCTTTCTTT
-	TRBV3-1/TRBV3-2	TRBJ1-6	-	CASSQVIQGRDSPLHF	TGTGCCAGCAGCCAAGTAATACAGGGCAGGGATTCACCCCTCCACTTT
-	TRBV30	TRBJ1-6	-	CAWAHVPYNSPLHF	TGTGCCTGGGCCCACGTTCCCTATAATTCACCCCTCCACTTT